A selection of T cell receptor beta chains follows, all from one sample in a study of blood T cell repertoires in COVID-19. Clones were read by immunoSEQ multiplex PCR, and TCRdb kept only the in-frame ones, dropping some. This table holds 650,000 to 800,000 clones, approximately 90% found once. The sample comprised peripheral blood. The receptors originated from a woman under 30 with acute or convalescent COVID-19. CDR3s include the opening cysteine and the closing phenylalanine or tryptophan. D genes are given only for firm matches. The size entry is marked missing in some rows and otherwise reads once, few, many or a size class.

D gene: -
V gene: TRBV4-1
J gene: TRBJ1-3
clone size: -
CDR3 DNA: TGCGCCAGCAGCCAAGCAGTCGTAAACACCATATATTTT
CDR3 protein: CASSQAVVNTIYF

D gene: TRBD1
V gene: TRBV4-3
J gene: TRBJ1-6
clone size: -
CDR3 DNA: TGCGCCAGCAGCCAAGTACCACAGGGGGCATTGGGTTCACCCCTCCACTTT
CDR3 protein: CASSQVPQGALGSPLHF

D gene: TRBD1
V gene: TRBV19
J gene: TRBJ1-2
clone size: -
CDR3 DNA: TGTGCCAGTAGTATAGGGGCAGGGGGTAACGATGGCTACACCTTC
CDR3 protein: CASSIGAGGNDGYTF

D gene: -
V gene: TRBV12-3/TRBV12-4
J gene: TRBJ1-3
clone size: -
CDR3 DNA: TGTGCCAGCAGTTTTTCCCCTGACACCATATATTTT
CDR3 protein: CASSFSPDTIYF

D gene: TRBD1
V gene: TRBV6-2/TRBV6-3
J gene: TRBJ2-7
clone size: -
CDR3 DNA: TGTGCCAGCAGTTACAGGACAGGGGCTCAAGAGCAGTACTTC
CDR3 protein: CASSYRTGAQEQYF

D gene: -
V gene: TRBV5-5
J gene: TRBJ2-7
clone size: -
CDR3 DNA: TGTGCCAGCAGCCCTAGACGGGACTCCTACGAGCAGTACTTC
CDR3 protein: CASSPRRDSYEQYF

D gene: -
V gene: TRBV10-3
J gene: TRBJ1-5
clone size: -
CDR3 DNA: TGTGCCATCAGGACAGTGCTCAATCAGCCCCAGCATTTT
CDR3 protein: CAIRTVLNQPQHF

D gene: -
V gene: TRBV19
J gene: TRBJ1-6
clone size: -
CDR3 DNA: TGTGCCAGTAATTCCCAGGCGGCAGGGCAAAATTCACCCCTCCACTTT
CDR3 protein: CASNSQAAGQNSPLHF

D gene: TRBD1
V gene: TRBV5-1
J gene: TRBJ1-6
clone size: -
CDR3 DNA: TGCGCCAGCAGCTACAGGGGGTGGAATTCACCCCTCCACTTT
CDR3 protein: CASSYRGWNSPLHF

D gene: -
V gene: TRBV6-5
J gene: TRBJ2-7
clone size: once
CDR3 DNA: TGTGCCAGCAGGGCAGACAGCTCCTACGAGCAGTACTTC
CDR3 protein: CASRADSSYEQYF

D gene: -
V gene: TRBV19
J gene: TRBJ2-5
clone size: -
CDR3 DNA: TGTGCCAGTAAGGGGGGGGCCTCTCAGTACTTC
CDR3 protein: CASKGGASQYF

D gene: -
V gene: TRBV30
J gene: TRBJ1-2
clone size: few
CDR3 DNA: TGTGCCTGGAGACAGGGCCTCGGCTACACCTTC
CDR3 protein: CAWRQGLGYTF

D gene: -
V gene: TRBV10-2
J gene: TRBJ1-4
clone size: -
CDR3 DNA: TGCGCCAGCAGACAGACAGGTGCTAATGAAAAACTGTTTTTT
CDR3 protein: CASRQTGANEKLFF

D gene: -
V gene: TRBV12-3/TRBV12-4
J gene: TRBJ2-2
clone size: once
CDR3 DNA: TGTGCCAGCAGTCTCCTCGGGGAGCTGTTTTTT
CDR3 protein: CASSLLGELFF

D gene: -
V gene: TRBV6-5
J gene: TRBJ1-1
clone size: -
CDR3 DNA: TGTGCCAGCACCCAGACCCTCCGGAGCACTGAAGCTTTCTTT
CDR3 protein: CASTQTLRSTEAFF

D gene: TRBD1
V gene: TRBV2
J gene: TRBJ1-1
clone size: -
CDR3 DNA: TGTGCCAGCAGTGACTCCGGGACAGACGGCACTGAAGCTTTCTTT
CDR3 protein: CASSDSGTDGTEAFF

D gene: -
V gene: TRBV5-1
J gene: TRBJ1-5
clone size: -
CDR3 DNA: TGCGCCAGCAGCTTGGGAGGGGGAGCCAGCAATCAGCCCCAGCATTTT
CDR3 protein: CASSLGGGASNQPQHF